Described below is a single TCR beta chain sequence and its context. Its specificity is unknown. The data are from a study of cytomegalovirus exposure and HLA in healthy donors. Notes on the study in general: When analyzed later, the rates of TCR association showed variation by HLA locus, with DRB1 the most and HLA-C the fewest.

CDR1 ENHRY and CDR2 SYGVKD come from the germline V gene. V shed 8 bases, J shed 5 bases, and the junction held 7 bases outside the gene matches. The CDR3 runs 13 residues. PCR was performed using 60 Vbeta and 13 Jbeta primers. TCRdb keeps only in-frame clones here, not all; method: immunoSEQ multiplex PCR. The data hold about 200,000 clones, with approximately 85% observed a single time. The source of this sequence is a woman aged 45 to 65 in good health and CMV-seronegative. The V gene is TRBV10-3, the J gene TRBJ2-7; TRBD2 matches 9 bases. The sample consisted of PBMCs. CDR3 nucleotide sequence: TGTGCCATCGCTAGCGGGATGCCCGACGAGCAGTACTTC. Amino acids: CAIASGMPDEQYF.